These 31 T cell receptor beta chains came from one sample sequenced in a study of blood T cell repertoires in COVID-19. TCRdb's copy holds only in-frame clones and misses some; the assay was immunoSEQ multiplex PCR. Seen here are approximately 170,000 clones, approximately 90% observed once, and the top ten hold roughly 0.8%. Sequenced material: PBMCs or T cells enriched from blood (not recorded which). Receptors originate from a woman younger than 30 who had recovered from COVID-19.

This clone occurred once. The chain joins TRBV11-3 to TRBJ2-1; 11 bases are shared with TRBD2. Trimming at V came to 4 bases and at J to 1 base, leaving 3 bases not matched to a gene. Germline lookup yields CDR1 SGHNT and CDR2 YENEEA. CDR3 length equals 16 residues. CDR3 nucleotide sequence: TGTGCCAGCAGCTCCCGGACTAGCGGGTCCTACAATGAGCAGTTCTTC. As protein: CASSSRTSGSYNEQFF.

The rearrangement links TRBV7-9 to TRBJ2-7; D remains unclear. Trimming left V 1 base short and J 13 bases short, with 11 bases between. Germline CDR1 is SEHNR and CDR2 is FQNEAQ (reference sequence). The CDR3 contains 11 residues. The CDR3 sequence: CASSLGSERYF. DNA of the CDR3: TGTGCCAGCAGCTTAGGGTCTGAGCGATACTTC.

The chain links TRBV7-9 to TRBJ1-6; 9 bases match TRBD1. After removal of 5 bases from V and 8 bases from J, the junction contained 7 bases not matched to a gene. CDR1 is SEHNR and CDR2 is FQNEAQ in the germline V gene (reference sequence). CDR3 length: 15 residues. The CDR3 DNA follows: TGTGCCAGCAGCACCTCCGGACAGGGGTATTCACCCCTCCACTTT. It specifies CASSTSGQGYSPLHF.

The chain joins TRBV6-8 to TRBJ1-1; no firm D call. From germline, CDR1 is MNHGY and CDR2 SAAAGT. The CDR3 loop spans 14 amino acids. Trimming left V 5 bases short and J 2 bases short, with 12 bases between. The CDR3 sequence: CASSAGRTNTEAFF. The DNA of the CDR3 is TGTGCCAGCAGTGCCGGGAGAACAAACACTGAAGCTTTCTTT.

The gene calls are TRBV5-6 and TRBJ2-5; 12 positions agree with TRBD2. CDR1 is SGHDT, CDR2 YYEEEE, per germline. Trimming cost V 1 base and J 5 bases; bases outside gene matches: 3. The CDR3 length is 15 residues. The CDR3 spells CASSLLLAGGETQYF. Written as DNA, the CDR3 is TGTGCCAGCAGCTTGTTGCTAGCGGGGGGGGAGACCCAGTACTTC.

V gene TRBV7-9 combines with J gene TRBJ2-1, with 11 bases lining up with TRBD2. This CDR3 contains 18 residues. The trim removed 5 bases at V and 7 bases at J, leaving 16 bases unmatched. CDR1 SEHNR and CDR2 FQNEAQ come from the germline V gene (reference sequence). CDR3 nucleotide sequence: TGTGCCAGCAGCGCCCCGCGGGGTAGCGGGAGGGTAAGGAATGAGCAGTTCTTC. It is translated as CASSAPRGSGRVRNEQFF. Based on the CDR3 plus reference TRBV7-9 and TRBJ2-1, the full variable domain is DTGVSQNPRHKITKRGQNVTFRCDPISEHNRLYWYRQTLGQGPEFLTYFQNEAQLEKSRLLSDRFSAERPKGSFSTLEIQRTEQGDSAMYLCASSAPRGSGRVRNEQFFGPGTRLTVL.

The chain uses TRBV4-2 and TRBJ2-3, with a tentative D call TRBD1 (5 bases). Germline V gene data show CDR1 as LGHNA and CDR2 as YNFKEQ. The V gene lost 0 bases and the J gene lost 3 bases, with 7 bases spanning the gap. This CDR3 has 14 residues. CDR3 nucleotide sequence: TGTGCCAGCAGCCAAGAAGACAGAACAGATACGCAGTATTTT. Its protein is CASSQEDRTDTQYF.

Only one count was recorded for this clone. V usage is TRBV4-2 and J usage is TRBJ2-1; 8 bases agree with TRBD2. Per germline, CDR1 LGHNA and CDR2 YNFKEQ. J was trimmed by 1 base and V by 3 bases; bases with no gene match: 8. The CDR3 contains 17 residues. The CDR3 loop is CASSQPLAGSSYNEQFF. CDR3 sequence (DNA): TGTGCCAGCAGCCAGCCCCTAGCGGGTAGTTCCTACAATGAGCAGTTCTTC.

This sequence joins TRBV29-1 and TRBJ2-7; 12 bases match TRBD2. Germline values: CDR1 SQVTM, CDR2 ANQGSEA. With 4 bases clipped from V and 0 bases from J, the junction kept 4 bases outside the gene matches. The CDR3 is 15 residues long. CDR3 in amino acids: CSVVGTSGRSYEQYF. CDR3 coding DNA: TGCAGCGTTGTAGGGACTAGCGGGCGCTCCTACGAGCAGTACTTC.

This clone was counted a few times. The gene calls are TRBV5-5 and TRBJ1-6, with 7 bases that match TRBD1. The CDR3 loop spans 14 amino acids. Germline V gene sequence: CDR1 SGHKS, CDR2 YYEKEE (reference sequence). V trimming: 4 bases; J trimming: 6 bases; junction bases outside the gene matches: 4. Here the CDR3 DNA reads TGTGCCAGCAGCGTAGGGACAGTTAATTCACCCCTCCACTTT. It specifies CASSVGTVNSPLHF. Based on the CDR3 plus reference TRBV5-5 and TRBJ1-6, the full variable domain is DAGVTQSPTHLIKTRGQQVTLRCSPISGHKSVSWYQQVLGQGPQFIFQYYEKEERGRGNFPDRFSARQFPNYSSELNVNALLLGDSALYLCASSVGTVNSPLHFGNGTRLTVT.

V usage is TRBV12-5 and J usage is TRBJ2-7, with a weak D call TRBD1 (6 bases). Germline values: CDR1 LGHNT, CDR2 FRNRAP. The CDR3 length is 20 residues. The V end was cut by 3 bases, the J end by 3 bases, with 30 bases between. CDR3 region: CASGLGGKQGIGRPGYEQYF. The CDR3 DNA is TGTGCTAGTGGTTTAGGGGGAAAACAGGGAATTGGCCGCCCGGGCTACGAGCAGTACTTC. Complete variable domain (other parts from reference TRBV12-5 and TRBJ2-7): DARVTQTPRHKVTEMGQEVTMRCQPILGHNTVFWYRQTMMQGLELLAYFRNRAPLDDSGMPKDRFSAEMPDATLATLKIQPSEPRDSAVYFCASGLGGKQGIGRPGYEQYFGPGTRLTVT.

This clone was detected once. The chain links TRBV2 to TRBJ2-7, with D possibly TRBD1 on 6 matching bases. Germline V gene sequence: CDR1 SNHLY, CDR2 FYNNEI. The CDR3 is made up of 18 amino acids. The V gene lost 8 bases and the J gene lost 3 bases, with 29 bases spanning the gap. The CDR3 loop reads CASEVGTIPGALIYEQYF. CDR3 coding DNA: TGTGCCAGCGAGGTTGGGACAATTCCTGGGGCCCTCATCTACGAGCAGTACTTC.

The rearrangement joins TRBV5-4 to TRBJ2-7, with 7 nucleotides matching TRBD2. In germline, CDR1 is SGHNT, CDR2 YYREEE (reference sequence). Trimming took 4 bases from V and 2 from J; bases not matched to a gene: 18. The CDR3 runs 18 residues. The CDR3 sequence: CASSTLTTKRDLPYEQYF. The CDR3 DNA sequence: TGTGCCAGCAGCACCCTCACTACGAAGCGGGACCTCCCCTACGAGCAGTACTTC. Complete variable domain (other parts from reference TRBV5-4 and TRBJ2-7): ETGVTQSPTHLIKTRGQQVTLRCSSQSGHNTVSWYQQALGQGPQFIFQYYREEENGRGNFPPRFSGLQFPNYSSELNVNALELDDSALYLCASSTLTTKRDLPYEQYFGPGTRLTVT.

The chain couples TRBV11-2 to TRBJ1-1, with 7 bases matching TRBD1. Trimming at V came to 6 bases and at J to 2 bases, leaving 6 bases not matched to a gene. The CDR3 runs to 14 residues. CDR1 is SGHAT, CDR2 FQNNGV, per germline. The DNA of the CDR3 is TGTGCCAGCAGTCACCGGGACAGCAACACTGAAGCTTTCTTT. Translated: CASSHRDSNTEAFF.

To note about this clone: This CDR3 is also generated by other DNA sequences in the sample. The chain is built from TRBV4-1 and TRBJ2-5; D is ambiguous. Trimming cost V 4 bases and J 4 bases, with 4 bases left between them. The CDR3 loop spans 11 amino acids. CDR1 is MGHRA, CDR2 YSYEKL, per germline. The CDR3 reads CASSRGETQYF. The CDR3 DNA follows: TGCGCCAGCAGCCGAGGAGAGACCCAGTACTTC.

The rearrangement links TRBV18 to TRBJ1-1; D is possibly TRBD1 (6 bases). CDR1 and CDR2 from the germline V gene are KGHSH and LQKENI. This CDR3 spans 15 amino acids. V lost 3 bases to trimming and J lost 2 bases, with 13 bases between them. Here the CDR3 DNA reads TGTGCCAGCTCACCCTGGACAGCACACAACACTGAAGCTTTCTTT. It codes for CASSPWTAHNTEAFF.

This chain uses TRBV14 with TRBJ2-2; the D gene is possibly TRBD2 (6 bases). V was clipped by 0 bases and J by 7 bases, with 27 bases between them. Germline V gene data show CDR1 as SGHDN and CDR2 as FVKESK. This CDR3 is built from 20 residues. CDR3 in amino acids: CASSQERDFSGSMRDGELFF. DNA for the CDR3: TGTGCCAGCAGCCAAGAGCGGGACTTTAGCGGCTCTATGAGAGACGGGGAGCTGTTTTTT. Full variable domain (missing parts from reference TRBV14 and TRBJ2-2): EAGVTQFPSHSVIEKGQTVTLRCDPISGHDNLYWYRRVMGKEIKFLLHFVKESKQDESGMPNNRFLAERTGGTYSTLKVQPAELEDSGVYFCASSQERDFSGSMRDGELFFGEGSRLTVL.

CDR3 nucleotide sequence: TGTGCCAGCTCAGGTGATAGCGGGAGTTACAATGAGCAGTTCTTC. This translates into CASSGDSGSYNEQFF. The V call is TRBV18, the J call TRBJ2-1; 9 nucleotides agree with TRBD2. The J segment lost 4 bases and the V segment lost 5 bases, leaving 6 bases of the junction unmatched. The CDR3 covers 15 residues. The germline V gene encodes CDR1 KGHSH and CDR2 LQKENI.

A single count supports this clone. The V gene is TRBV5-1, the J gene TRBJ2-3; D is ambiguous. This CDR3 is built from 13 residues. Germline CDR1 reads SGHRS; CDR2 reads YFSETQ. Trimming took off 2 bases at V and 4 bases at J, with 8 bases between the two ends. In DNA, the CDR3 is TGCGCCAGCAGCTTCAGGCAGTCAGATACGCAGTATTTT. Translation gives CASSFRQSDTQYF.

The CDR3 sequence is CASSRGRGGLSYEQYF. The CDR3 DNA sequence: TGTGCCAGCAGCCGGGGGAGGGGAGGGCTCTCCTACGAGCAGTACTTC. The chain couples TRBV11-2 to TRBJ2-7; 7 nucleotides align to TRBD2. The germline gives CDR1 SGHAT, CDR2 FQNNGV. This CDR3 spans 16 amino acids. V dropped 5 bases and J dropped 0; count of bases not matched to a gene: 10.

This clone was observed a single time. The chain uses TRBV19 and TRBJ1-2; 7 nucleotides line up with TRBD1. The CDR3 is 12 amino acids. J lost 7 bases, V lost 10 bases, and 9 bases had no gene match. Germline values: CDR1 LNHDA, CDR2 SQIVND (reference sequence). The CDR3 is CATPDREAGYTF. The CDR3 coding sequence is TGTGCCACCCCCGACAGGGAAGCTGGCTACACCTTC. Together with reference TRBV19 and TRBJ1-2, the CDR3 gives the full variable domain: DGGITQSPKYLFRKEGQNVTLSCEQNLNHDAMYWYRQDPGQGLRLIYYSQIVNDFQKGDIAEGYSVSREKKESFPLTVTSAQKNPTAFYLCATPDREAGYTFGSGTRLTVV.

The rearrangement links TRBV7-9 to TRBJ2-7; a possible D gene is TRBD1 (5 bases). The CDR3 contains 15 residues. The germline gives CDR1 SEHNR, CDR2 FQNEAQ (reference sequence). Deletions cut 2 bases from V and 5 bases from J, with 16 bases between. This CDR3 is CASSLSSTAINEQYF. The CDR3 DNA follows: TGTGCCAGCAGCTTATCCTCGACAGCCATCAACGAGCAGTACTTC.

A single count supports this clone. V usage is TRBV7-3 and J usage is TRBJ2-7; D possibly corresponds to TRBD2 (5 bases). Trimming removed 1 base at V and 3 bases at J, with 13 bases between. The V gene's germline CDR1 is SGHTA and CDR2 FQGTGA. The CDR3 contains 15 residues. The CDR3 spells CASSLNPGMGYEQYF. Written as DNA, the CDR3 is TGTGCCAGCAGCTTAAATCCGGGAATGGGCTACGAGCAGTACTTC. The variable domain in full, completed from reference TRBV7-3 and TRBJ2-7, reads GAGVSQTPSNKVTEKGKYVELRCDPISGHTALYWYRQSLGQGPEFLIYFQGTGAADDSGLPNDRFFAVRPEGSVSTLKIQRTERGDSAVYLCASSLNPGMGYEQYFGPGTRLTVT.

The chain couples TRBV4-1 to TRBJ1-2; 9 bases are shared with TRBD1. After removal of 3 bases from V and 6 bases from J, the junction contained 8 bases not matched to a gene. Germline V CDR1 and CDR2: MGHRA, YSYEKL. The CDR3 consists of 15 residues. The CDR3 sequence is CASSQITGGNNGYTF. The CDR3 DNA follows: TGCGCCAGCAGCCAGATCACAGGGGGCAACAATGGCTACACCTTC.

This clone has just one count. The chain has TRBV15 and TRBJ1-4; 8 nucleotides line up with TRBD1. The CDR3 has 16 residues. Per germline, CDR1 LNHNV and CDR2 YYDKDF (reference sequence). Unmatched junction bases numbered 7, after V lost 5 bases and J lost 2 bases. The CDR3 bases are TGTGCCACCAGCCGGAACAGGGGGAGTACTAATGAAAAACTGTTTTTT. Its translation: CATSRNRGSTNEKLFF.

The V call is TRBV5-5, the J call TRBJ2-7; 7 nucleotides line up with TRBD1. The V segment lost 0 bases and the J segment 0 bases; nucleotides outside the gene matches: 3. The CDR3 loop spans 15 amino acids. Germline V gives CDR1 SGHKS, CDR2 YYEKEE (reference sequence). CDR3 DNA: TGTGCCAGCAGCTTGGGACAGGGTCACTCCTACGAGCAGTACTTC. Its protein product is CASSLGQGHSYEQYF.

The chain recombines TRBV4-1 with TRBJ2-1; 14 nucleotides align to TRBD2. CDR3 length: 22 residues. Trimming at V came to 1 base and at J to 4 bases, leaving 18 bases not matched to a gene. Germline CDR1 is MGHRA and CDR2 is YSYEKL. CDR3 residues: CASSQGTGLAGGTVGPYNEQFF. DNA for the CDR3: TGCGCCAGCAGCCAAGGAACCGGACTAGCGGGAGGCACGGTGGGGCCATACAATGAGCAGTTCTTC.

The chain joins TRBV7-2 to TRBJ2-5; 10 nucleotides align to TRBD1. V lost 3 bases, J lost 5 bases, and 6 bases stayed unmatched. The CDR3 length is 15 residues. Looked up from germline, CDR1 is SGHTA and CDR2 is FQGNSA. CDR3 amino acids: CASSFDRGREETQYF. DNA for the CDR3: TGTGCCAGCAGCTTTGACAGGGGGCGCGAGGAGACCCAGTACTTC. The complete variable domain, with remaining parts taken from reference TRBV7-2 and TRBJ2-5, reads GAGVSQSPSNKVTEKGKDVELRCDPISGHTALYWYRQSLGQGLEFLIYFQGNSAPDKSGLPSDRFSAERTGGSVSTLTIQRTQQEDSAVYLCASSFDRGREETQYFGPGTRLLVL.

The chain recombines TRBV4-1 with TRBJ1-1; a possible D gene is TRBD1 (5 bases). There are 16 residues in the CDR3. Trimming pared 0 bases from V and 1 base from J, leaving 12 bases between. CDR1 MGHRA and CDR2 YSYEKL come from the germline V gene. The CDR3 nucleotides read TGCGCCAGCAGCCAAGATCAGGGAAGGCCGAACACTGAAGCTTTCTTT. Residues: CASSQDQGRPNTEAFF.

V gene TRBV7-3 combines with J gene TRBJ2-3; the match to TRBD2 covers 7 bases. Trimming removed 5 bases from V and 3 bases from J; junction bases left unmatched: 17. The germline V gene encodes CDR1 SGHTA and CDR2 FQGTGA. This CDR3 is 18 amino acids long. The CDR3 DNA reads as TGTGCCAGCAGCCGGGCCCTCCGGGGAGGGAGGTTGACAGATACGCAGTATTTT. The encoded protein is CASSRALRGGRLTDTQYF.

The chain has TRBV7-9 and TRBJ2-1, with a tentative D call TRBD2 (5 bases). The CDR3 is 16 residues long. With 4 bases removed from V and 6 bases from J, the gap between germline ends came to 19 bases. Germline V gene sequence: CDR1 SEHNR, CDR2 FQNEAQ (reference sequence). CDR3 coding DNA: TGTGCCAGCAGCTCCCCACTCGGGGAGCTACGCAATGAGCAGTTCTTC. Amino acids: CASSSPLGELRNEQFF.